Shown below are 10 T cell receptor beta chains from a single sample sequenced in a study of vaccination and CD4 T cells after COVID-19. With the Oncomine TCR Beta short-read assay, DNA from cultured CD4+ T cells was sequenced. One entry per CDR3 protein, called by TCRdb with MiXCR from the PCR reads. The data contain about 3,300 distinct CDR3 sequences, roughly 80% of them seen just once; the ten biggest clones take up roughly 22%. The treatment was: roughly nine-day PBMC culture with coronavirus spike peptide pools or control peptides (ViraFEST assay). Antigens for these TCRs are unknown. Sequencing used CD4+ T cells from blood, cultured in vitro. Every receptor here comes from a human donor who had recovered from COVID-19.

This clonotype was observed a few times. The rearrangement links TRBV20-1 to TRBJ1-1; no reliable D call. CDR1 DFQATT and CDR2 SNEGSKA come from the germline V gene (reference sequence). V gave up 1 base and J gave up 0 bases, with 9 bases separating them. The CDR3 is 14 amino acids. The CDR3 here is CSARVLKLNTEAFF. In DNA, the CDR3 is TGCAGTGCTAGAGTTCTGAAATTGAACACTGAAGCTTTCTTT.

This chain connects TRBV2 to TRBJ2-2; D perhaps matches TRBD1 (6 bases). CDR3 length: 15 residues. V was cut by 6 bases and J by 4 bases, with 15 bases left in between. Germline V CDR1 and CDR2: SNHLY, FYNNEI. In DNA form, the CDR3 reads TGTGCCAGCAGGCTGATACAGGGTAGCACCGGGGAGCTGTTTTTT. Translated: CASRLIQGSTGELFF.

The chain is built from TRBV29-1 and TRBJ2-3; D unclear. V was pared by 7 bases and J by 6 bases, with 14 bases between. Germline CDR1 is SQVTM and CDR2 is ANQGSEA. The CDR3 has 12 residues. The CDR3 DNA sequence: TGCAGCGCCACTACCCTAGTTGATACGCAGTATTTT. Its translation is CSATTLVDTQYF.

This clonotype is large. This chain links TRBV20-1 with TRBJ1-1; D unresolved. Germline CDR1 and CDR2: DFQATT and SNEGSKA (reference sequence). V gave up 5 bases and J gave up 8 bases, with 15 bases separating them. The length of the CDR3 is 12 residues. CDR3 DNA sequence: TGCAGTGCTTCTCCTGACTTTTCGGAAGCTTTCTTT. It yields the protein CSASPDFSEAFF.

The chain has TRBV7-9 and TRBJ2-2; TRBD1 aligns across 7 bases. Germline V gene lookup returns CDR1 SEHNR and CDR2 FQNEAQ (reference sequence). With V trimmed by 11 bases and J by 7 bases, 13 bases remained unmatched. The CDR3 runs 14 residues. The CDR3 protein is CAGSATGKHGELFF. CDR3 in DNA: TGTGCCGGGTCTGCGACAGGGAAACACGGGGAGCTGTTTTTT.

The chain is built from TRBV6-2 or TRBV6-3 and TRBJ1-6; no clear D gene. Deletions cut 3 bases from V and 9 bases from J, with 21 bases between. Germline values: CDR1 MNHEY, CDR2 SVGEGT. This CDR3 has 17 amino acids. CDR3 DNA: TGTGCCAGCAGTTATACCGCTGTGGTGATCTCCTTTTCACCCCTCCACTTT. Amino acids: CASSYTAVVISFSPLHF.

This clonotype was detected only a few times. The chain couples TRBV5-1 to TRBJ1-1; D possibly corresponds to TRBD1 (6 bases). The CDR3 is 14 residues long. CDR1 is SGHRS and CDR2 is YFSETQ in the germline V gene. Trimming removed 1 base from V and 4 bases from J, with 11 bases in between. The CDR3 region is CASSLLSRGTEAFF. The CDR3 DNA sequence: TGCGCCAGCAGCTTGCTCTCCAGGGGCACTGAAGCTTTCTTT.

The genes are TRBV11-1 and TRBJ1-6, with 8 bases matching TRBD1. The V segment lost 4 bases and the J segment 5 bases; nucleotides outside the gene matches: 4. Germline assignment: CDR1 SGHAT and CDR2 FQDESV (reference sequence). This CDR3 has 15 amino acids. The CDR3 spells CASSSDRGDNSPLHF. CDR3 bases: TGTGCCAGCAGCTCAGACAGGGGTGATAATTCACCCCTCCACTTT.

The chain joins TRBV19 to TRBJ1-5; 7 positions match TRBD1. Per germline, CDR1 LNHDA and CDR2 SQIVND (reference sequence). Losses at the gene ends were 3 bases for V and 5 bases for J; bases not matched to a gene: 10. The CDR3 extends over 16 amino acids. The CDR3, as DNA: TGTGCCAGTAGTATCCATGCAGGGGGTGGCTATCAGCCCCAGCATTTT. This gives the protein CASSIHAGGGYQPQHF.

The rearrangement joins TRBV5-5 to TRBJ2-3; 9 bases align to TRBD1. Germline trimming cut 3 bases from V and 6 bases from J; bases unmatched to any gene: 11. Germline CDR1 reads SGHKS; CDR2 reads YYEKEE (reference sequence). The CDR3 extends over 16 amino acids. The CDR3 region is CASSSPTGTGRDTQYF. As DNA, the CDR3 is TGTGCCAGCAGCTCCCCCACCGGGACAGGGCGCGATACGCAGTATTTT.